This is a list of T cell receptor beta chains from one sample in a study of blood T cell repertoires in COVID-19. Profiled with immunoSEQ multiplex PCR; TCRdb holds only in-frame clones, not every one. The sample holds about 68,000 clones, approximately 85% seen once. The sample comprised peripheral blood. The source is a man aged 50 to 59 with acute or convalescent COVID-19. CDR3s include the opening cysteine and the closing phenylalanine or tryptophan. Each record gives: J gene, V gene, clone size, D gene, CDR3 DNA, CDR3 protein. D genes are given only for firm matches. Only some rows state a clone size, as once, few, many or a class for expanded clones.

TRBJ2-6	TRBV27	.	TRBD1	TGTGCCAGCAGCCTAGACCAGGGGGCTGGGGCCAACGTCCTGACTTTC	CASSLDQGAGANVLTF
TRBJ2-1	TRBV7-2	.	TRBD1	TGTGCCAGCAGCTTAGACAGGGGCTCCTACAATGAGCAGTTCTTC	CASSLDRGSYNEQFF
TRBJ1-5	TRBV7-2	.	.	TGTGCCAGCAGCTTAAGCGCTCGGCAGCCCCAGCATTTT	CASSLSARQPQHF
TRBJ2-3	TRBV5-1	.	TRBD2	TGCGCCAGCAGCCCGGGACTAGGAGGAGATACGCAGTATTTT	CASSPGLGGDTQYF
TRBJ2-5	TRBV5-7	.	TRBD1	TGTGCCAGCAGTTTCGGACAGGGCCAAGAGACCCAGTACTTC	CASSFGQGQETQYF
TRBJ2-5	TRBV2	.	.	TGTGCCAGCAGTGTTAACAGGGAAGGATATGACCAAGAGACCCAGTACTTC	CASSVNREGYDQETQYF
TRBJ2-5	TRBV11-2	.	TRBD1	TGTGCCAGCAGCCCCACGGACAGGGGCCTTAAAGAGACCCAGTACTTC	CASSPTDRGLKETQYF
TRBJ1-4	TRBV5-4	.	TRBD1	TGTGCCAGCAGCGTGTACGGACAGGGGGTGGATGAAAAACTGTTTTTT	CASSVYGQGVDEKLFF
TRBJ2-1	TRBV12-3/TRBV12-4	.	TRBD1	TGTGCCAGCAGTTTTGCCAGGGGGAATGAGCAGTTCTTC	CASSFARGNEQFF
TRBJ2-1	TRBV29-1	.	.	TGCAGCGTTGAAGACAGGGGGGATTACAATGAGCAGTTCTTC	CSVEDRGDYNEQFF
TRBJ2-1	TRBV2	.	.	TGTGCCAGCAGGGGCCTAGCAAGGTCCGGTGAGCAGTTCTTC	CASRGLARSGEQFF
TRBJ1-6	TRBV30	few	.	TGTGCCTGGAGTGTCTCCATAGAGGCCCTTTGGTCACCCCTCCACTTT	CAWSVSIEALWSPLHF
TRBJ2-5	TRBV6-5	once	.	TGTGCCAGCAGTTACGGCGGCGTGGCGACCCAGTACTTC	CASSYGGVATQYF
TRBJ2-5	TRBV5-6	.	.	TGTGCCAGCAGCTTTTTTTCGCGGACAGTCGTTCAAGAGACCCAGTACTTC	CASSFFSRTVVQETQYF
TRBJ2-3	TRBV27	.	.	TGTGCCAGCAGTTTATCAACAGGGATGTCCACAGATACGCAGTATTTT	CASSLSTGMSTDTQYF
TRBJ1-1	TRBV5-1	.	TRBD1	TGCGCCAGCAGTCAAAGACAGGGTGACACTGAAGCTTTCTTT	CASSQRQGDTEAFF
TRBJ1-1	TRBV9	.	.	TGTGCCAGCAGCTCAAAGCCGGGAAATGAAGCTTTCTTT	CASSSKPGNEAFF
TRBJ1-2	TRBV6-5	.	TRBD1	TGTGCCAGCAGCTTGGGGCAGGGGGCTTGGGGCTACACCTTC	CASSLGQGAWGYTF
TRBJ1-3	TRBV9	.	TRBD1	TGTGCCAGCAGCGCGAACCGGGACAGGGAGGGCTTTGGAAACACCATATATTTT	CASSANRDREGFGNTIYF
TRBJ2-5	TRBV9	.	TRBD2	TGTGCCAGCAGCACGACGGGGGGAGAGACCCAGTACTTC	CASSTTGGETQYF
TRBJ2-1	TRBV10-2	.	TRBD2	TGCGCCAGCACTCAACTAGCGGGGGGCAGGGATGAGCAGTTCTTC	CASTQLAGGRDEQFF
TRBJ1-2	TRBV25-1	once	.	TGTGCCAGCAGGGCAGGACAGAACTATGGCTACACCTTC	CASRAGQNYGYTF
TRBJ2-2	TRBV6-5	.	TRBD1	TGTGCCAGCAGTTACGTTCAGGGGGATACCGGGGAGCTGTTTTTT	CASSYVQGDTGELFF
TRBJ2-1	TRBV27	.	.	TGTGCCAGCAGTTTTCACCTGGTTCAGGATGAGCAGTTCTTC	CASSFHLVQDEQFF
TRBJ2-3	TRBV11-2	few	TRBD2	TGTGCCAGCAGCTCGACTAGCGGGGGATCTAGCACAGATACGCAGTATTTT	CASSSTSGGSSTDTQYF
TRBJ2-2	TRBV28	.	TRBD2	TGTGCCAGCAGCCCGGGGCCTCTAGCGGAGAACACCGGGGAGCTGTTTTTT	CASSPGPLAENTGELFF
TRBJ2-5	TRBV6-5	.	.	TGTGCCAGCAGTTACCGCCGGGACACCCTGATGGAGACCCAGTACTTC	CASSYRRDTLMETQYF
TRBJ2-3	TRBV11-2	.	.	TGTGCCGGATCTCCGGGGACGCAGTATTTT	CAGSPGTQYF
TRBJ2-1	TRBV27	once	TRBD1	TGTGCCAGCAGTTTCTCCACAGGGGCGGGTATTGATGAGCAGTTCTTC	CASSFSTGAGIDEQFF
TRBJ2-2	TRBV7-7	.	TRBD1	TGTGCCAGCAGCAACCCGACAGGGTTGGGCACCGGGGAGCTGTTTTTT	CASSNPTGLGTGELFF
TRBJ2-5	TRBV6-1	.	TRBD2	TGTGCCAGCAGTGAAATGGCAATAGCGGGGGGATGGGAGACCCAGTACTTC	CASSEMAIAGGWETQYF
TRBJ1-2	TRBV5-6	.	.	TGTGCCAGCAGCTTTGGTACAACCCGTAACTATGGCTACACCTTC	CASSFGTTRNYGYTF
TRBJ2-1	TRBV30	.	.	TGTGCCTGGAGTGTGACTAGTTACAATGAGCAGTTCTTC	CAWSVTSYNEQFF
TRBJ2-1	TRBV11-2	.	.	TGTGCCAGCAGCATTCGAGCCGGAGTATTTCGTGGGAATGAGCAGTTCTTC	CASSIRAGVFRGNEQFF
TRBJ1-2	TRBV5-6	.	.	TGTGCCAGCAGCGAAGGACTCAAAGCTAACTATGGCTACACCTTC	CASSEGLKANYGYTF
TRBJ2-3	TRBV28	.	.	TGTGCCAGCAGTTCTCCCGGGACACCAGATACGCAGTATTTT	CASSSPGTPDTQYF
TRBJ2-7	TRBV9	.	.	TGTGCCAGCAGCGAGGACGGGAGCTCCTACGAGCAGTACTTC	CASSEDGSSYEQYF
TRBJ1-1	TRBV20-1	.	.	TGCAGTGCTACATACAGGGAAGCTTTCTTT	CSATYREAFF
TRBJ1-2	TRBV7-3	.	.	TGTGCCAGCACCCCGGGTGGGGGGGGTGTCTATGGCTACACCTTC	CASTPGGGGVYGYTF
TRBJ2-1	TRBV6-5	.	TRBD1	TGTGCCAGCAGTTACTCGCCCGACAGGGCGAATGAGCAGTTCTTC	CASSYSPDRANEQFF
TRBJ1-3	TRBV13	.	.	TGTGCCAGCAGCTCTACAGGCTCTGGAAACACCATATATTTT	CASSSTGSGNTIYF
TRBJ2-1	TRBV7-3	.	TRBD1	TGTGCCAGCAGCCCTTGGACAGGGGATGAGCAGTTCTTC	CASSPWTGDEQFF
TRBJ2-3	TRBV30	.	.	TGTGCCTGGAGTGTACTGGGTGGGGGCTTAGATACGCAGTATTTT	CAWSVLGGGLDTQYF
TRBJ2-1	TRBV5-8	.	.	TGTGCCAGCAGCTCCTACTTTAATGAGCAGTTCTTC	CASSSYFNEQFF
TRBJ2-7	TRBV28	.	.	TGTGCCAGCAGTTTGGGTTCCCGCGGGAACGAGCAGTACTTC	CASSLGSRGNEQYF
TRBJ1-2	TRBV9	.	TRBD1	TGTGCCAGCAGCGTGGGTCCGGGACAGGGGGTAGATGGCTACACCTTC	CASSVGPGQGVDGYTF
TRBJ1-4	TRBV5-1	.	TRBD1	TGCGCCAGCAGCTTGGCCCTCCGGGACAGTTATGAAAAACTGTTTTTT	CASSLALRDSYEKLFF
TRBJ1-4	TRBV28	.	.	TGTGCCAGCAGTCCGCTAGGGGAAAATGAAAAACTGTTTTTT	CASSPLGENEKLFF
TRBJ1-2	TRBV7-8	few	TRBD1	TGTGCCAGCAGCTTTACGGGACAGGGCTATGGCTACACCTTC	CASSFTGQGYGYTF
TRBJ2-7	TRBV24-1	.	.	TGTGCCACCAGTGACCCGCGGGACAGTTCCTACGAGCAGTACTTC	CATSDPRDSSYEQYF
TRBJ2-3	TRBV6-2/TRBV6-3	.	TRBD2	TGTGCCAGCAGTTACTCCACTAGCGGGGGGGCCACAGATACGCAGTATTTT	CASSYSTSGGATDTQYF
TRBJ2-3	TRBV6-5	.	TRBD2	TGTGCCAGCGGAAGTGGCGGGGGGATTGGAGATACGCAGTATTTT	CASGSGGGIGDTQYF
TRBJ2-5	TRBV19	many	.	TGTGCCAGTAGTCAGGGTCCAGGGACCCAGTACTTC	CASSQGPGTQYF
TRBJ2-1	TRBV29-1	.	.	TGCAGCGTTGAAGGCGGGTACAATGAGCAGTTCTTC	CSVEGGYNEQFF
TRBJ1-1	TRBV28	.	.	TGTGCCAGCAGTTTAGGGCAGGGCATCCCTGAAGCTTTCTTT	CASSLGQGIPEAFF
TRBJ1-1	TRBV29-1	.	TRBD1	TGCAGCGTTGAAGATCTAGTTTACAGGGGCCAGAACACTGAAGCTTTCTTT	CSVEDLVYRGQNTEAFF
TRBJ2-5	TRBV5-6	.	TRBD1	TGTGCCAGCAGCAGAGACAGGGCAAGGACCCAGTACTTC	CASSRDRARTQYF